This T cell receptor beta chain was recovered during a study of T cells in Graves' hyperthyroidism and ophthalmopathy. Findings and limits, study-wide: Ophthalmopathy was predicted by the model a median of approximately six months ahead of onset. Through a model of 13 V-J features, ophthalmopathy was separated from stable hyperthyroidism.

A lack of ophthalmopathy progression within 18 months defined stable Graves' hyperthyroidism. Orbital computed tomography and thyroid ultrasound, together with serum TRAb and thyroxine and clinical symptoms, were used for diagnoses. On this clonotype itself: Its antigen remains unknown.

RNA transcripts provided the source from which TCR beta CDR3 regions were amplified. In the first-round RT-PCR of the TCR CDR3, the HTBI primer set was used. Using its own MiXCR run on the multiplex PCR reads, TCRdb lists one record per CDR3 protein. Counted here are 200,000 to 250,000 distinct CDR3 sequences, roughly a sixth occurring once; the ten biggest clones make up around 52%. V gave up 5 bases and J gave up 2 bases, with 12 bases separating them. Germline V gives CDR1 KGHDR, CDR2 SFDVKD. The CDR3 is 15 amino acids. The source is a man aged 50-60 years with Graves' hyperthyroidism. The sequencing input was blood. The rearrangement joins TRBV24-1 to TRBJ2-4; D perhaps matches TRBD2 (6 bases). The CDR3 DNA sequence: TGTGCCACCAGTGGAGGGACTTCAACCAAAAACATTCAGTACTTC. It is translated as CATSGGTSTKNIQYF.